The clone carrying this T cell receptor (beta chain) was seen many times. Its specificity is unknown. Sequenced with the Oncomine TCR Beta short-read assay was DNA taken from cultured CD4+ T cells. A single record per CDR3 protein comes from TCRdb applying MiXCR to the PCR reads. The table has thousands of distinct CDR3 sequences, around a fifth seen once. Treatment meaning: approximately nine-day PBMC culture with coronavirus spike peptide pools or control peptides (ViraFEST assay). Once cultured about eleven days, CD4+ T cells underwent isolation by negative selection. These data originate in a study of vaccination and CD4 T cells after COVID-19. The germline gives CDR1 MGHDK, CDR2 SYGVNS. The germline V and J ends were trimmed by 8 bases and 7 bases, with 14 bases remaining between them. This CDR3 spans 12 amino acids.

The clonotype originates from a human donor who had recovered from COVID-19. The input for sequencing was CD4+ T cells from blood, cultured in vitro, taken after SARS-CoV-2 vaccination. The chain employs TRBV25-1 and TRBJ2-5; tentatively, D is TRBD1 or TRBD2 (5 bases each). The CDR3 reads CASGTDLGTQYF. In DNA form, the CDR3 reads TGTGCCAGCGGGACGGACCTAGGGACCCAGTACTTC.